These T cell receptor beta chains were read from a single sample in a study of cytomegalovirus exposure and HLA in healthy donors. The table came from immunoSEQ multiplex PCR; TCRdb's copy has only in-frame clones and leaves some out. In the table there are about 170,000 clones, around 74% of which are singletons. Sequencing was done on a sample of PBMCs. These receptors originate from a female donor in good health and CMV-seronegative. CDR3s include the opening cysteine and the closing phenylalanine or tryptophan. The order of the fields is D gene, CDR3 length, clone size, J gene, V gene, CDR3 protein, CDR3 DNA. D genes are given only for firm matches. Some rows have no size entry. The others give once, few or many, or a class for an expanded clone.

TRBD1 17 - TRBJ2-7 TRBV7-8 CASSLRTGGSGWYEQYF TGTGCCAGCAGCTTACGAACAGGGGGATCGGGATGGTACGAGCAGTACTTC
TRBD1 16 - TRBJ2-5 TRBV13 CASSFFGQGAFETQYF TGTGCCAGCAGCTTCTTTGGACAGGGGGCTTTTGAGACCCAGTACTTC
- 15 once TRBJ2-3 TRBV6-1 CAGGGAGYVTDTQYF TGTGCCGGAGGTGGGGCGGGATATGTCACAGATACGCAGTATTTT
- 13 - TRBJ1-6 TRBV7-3 CASRKDGNSPLHF TGTGCCAGCAGAAAAGACGGGAATTCACCCCTCCACTTT
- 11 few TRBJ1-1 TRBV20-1 CSARSGAEAFF TGCAGTGCTAGGTCGGGAGCTGAAGCTTTCTTT
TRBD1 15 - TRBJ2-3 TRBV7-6 CASSLETGVGDTQYF TGTGCCAGCAGCTTGGAGACAGGGGTTGGAGATACGCAGTATTTT
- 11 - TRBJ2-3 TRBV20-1 CSARESSAQYF TGCAGTGCTAGAGAGTCGAGTGCGCAGTATTTT
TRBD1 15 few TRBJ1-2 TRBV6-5 CASSSGQGVTDGYTF TGTGCCAGCAGTTCCGGACAGGGCGTCACTGATGGCTACACCTTC
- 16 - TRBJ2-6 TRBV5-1 CASSPYLLSGANVLTF TGCGCCAGCAGCCCGTACCTACTCTCTGGGGCCAACGTCCTGACTTTC
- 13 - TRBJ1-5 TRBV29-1 CSVGQNRNQPQHF TGCAGCGTTGGACAAAATCGCAATCAGCCCCAGCATTTT
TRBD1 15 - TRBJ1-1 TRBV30 CAWSPHRGMNTEAFF TGTGCCTGGAGTCCCCACAGGGGTATGAACACTGAAGCTTTCTTT
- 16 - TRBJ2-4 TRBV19 CASSIDQGGSQNIQYF TGTGCCAGTAGTATAGATCAGGGGGGCTCTCAAAACATTCAGTACTTC
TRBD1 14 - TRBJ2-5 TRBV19 CASSTDRGGETQYF TGTGCCAGTAGTACCGACAGGGGAGGCGAGACCCAGTACTTC
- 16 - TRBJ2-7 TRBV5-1 CASSPGDSGPTYEQYF TGCGCCAGCAGCCCCGGGGACTCAGGCCCTACATACGAGCAGTACTTC
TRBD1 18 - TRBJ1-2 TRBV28 CASSSRTGTGIVDYGYTF TGTGCCAGCAGTTCGCGAACCGGGACAGGGATCGTAGACTATGGCTACACCTTC
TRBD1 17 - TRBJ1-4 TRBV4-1 CASSQDRAGTGNEKLFF TGCGCCAGCAGCCAAGATAGGGCCGGGACAGGGAATGAAAAACTGTTTTTT
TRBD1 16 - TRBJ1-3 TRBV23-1 CASSQRQGRYRNTIYF TGCGCCAGCAGTCAGCGACAGGGGAGATATAGAAACACCATATATTTT
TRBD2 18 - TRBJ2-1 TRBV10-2 CASSTTSGGLSSYNEQFF TGCGCCAGCAGTACTACTAGCGGGGGACTAAGCTCCTACAATGAGCAGTTCTTC
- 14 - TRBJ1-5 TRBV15 CATSSIRVNQPQHF TGTGCCACCAGCAGTATAAGAGTCAATCAGCCCCAGCATTTT
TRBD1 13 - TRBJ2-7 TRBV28 CASLPGQSYEQYF TGTGCCAGCTTACCGGGACAGTCCTACGAGCAGTACTTC
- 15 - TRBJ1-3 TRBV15 CATSRDRGPGNTIYF TGTGCCACCAGCAGAGATAGGGGCCCTGGAAACACCATATATTTT
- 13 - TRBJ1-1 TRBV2 CASNPGNVDEAFF TGTGCCAGCAACCCGGGGAACGTGGATGAAGCTTTCTTT
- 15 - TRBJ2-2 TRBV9 CASRTGWGPTGELFF TGTGCCAGCAGAACAGGGTGGGGTCCCACCGGGGAGCTGTTTTTT
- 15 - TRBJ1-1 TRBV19 CASSIFSRGDTEAFF TGTGCCAGTAGTATATTTTCCAGGGGTGACACTGAAGCTTTCTTT
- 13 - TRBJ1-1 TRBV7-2 CASSRERLTEAFF TGTGCCAGCAGCCGAGAGAGACTGACTGAAGCTTTCTTT
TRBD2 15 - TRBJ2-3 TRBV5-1 CASSLAGLVTDTQYF TGCGCCAGCAGCTTAGCCGGACTAGTCACAGATACGCAGTATTTT
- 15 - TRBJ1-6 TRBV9 CASSVGSGTTSPLHF TGTGCCAGCAGCGTAGGATCCGGGACAACTTCACCCCTCCACTTT
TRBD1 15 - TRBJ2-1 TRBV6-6 CASSRGQGAFNEQFF TGTGCCAGCAGTAGAGGACAGGGGGCCTTCAATGAGCAGTTCTTC
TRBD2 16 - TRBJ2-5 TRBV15 CATSRKTSGGQETQYF TGTGCCACCAGCAGGAAGACTAGCGGGGGCCAAGAGACCCAGTACTTC
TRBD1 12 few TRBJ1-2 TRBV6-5 CASSRQGSGYTF TGTGCCAGCAGCCGACAGGGATCCGGCTACACCTTC
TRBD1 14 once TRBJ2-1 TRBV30 CAWQDRGMADEQFF TGTGCCTGGCAGGACAGGGGAATGGCAGATGAGCAGTTCTTC
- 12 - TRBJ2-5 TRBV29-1 CSGRTVEETQYF TGCAGCGGCCGGACAGTTGAAGAGACCCAGTACTTC
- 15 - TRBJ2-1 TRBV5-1 CASSLGQGQVNEQFF TGCGCCAGCAGCTTGGGTCAGGGGCAGGTCAATGAGCAGTTCTTC
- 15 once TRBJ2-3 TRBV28 CASMSSAFSTDTQYF TGTGCCAGCATGTCCAGCGCATTTAGCACAGATACGCAGTATTTT
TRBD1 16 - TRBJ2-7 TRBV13 CASSLSMGQGFYEQYF TGTGCCAGCAGCCTCTCGATGGGACAGGGTTTCTACGAGCAGTACTTC
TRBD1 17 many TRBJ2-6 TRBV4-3 CASSQDTGGSGANVLTF TGCGCCAGCAGCCAAGATACAGGGGGCTCTGGGGCCAACGTCCTGACTTTC
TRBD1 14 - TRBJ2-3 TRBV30 CAWRTGPMTDTQYF TGTGCCTGGCGGACAGGGCCGATGACAGATACGCAGTATTTT
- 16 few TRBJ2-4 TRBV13 CASSSQGPLAKNIQYF TGTGCCAGCAGCTCACAGGGTCCGCTAGCCAAAAACATTCAGTACTTC
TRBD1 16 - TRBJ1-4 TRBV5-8 CASSMRQGGGNEKLFF TGTGCCAGCAGCATGAGACAGGGCGGTGGTAATGAAAAACTGTTTTTT
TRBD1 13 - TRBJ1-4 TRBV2 CASSDRGTEKLFF TGTGCCAGCAGCGACAGGGGAACAGAAAAACTGTTTTTT
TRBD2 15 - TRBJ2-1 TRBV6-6 CASSPSGGPYNEQFF TGTGCCTCTAGTCCCAGCGGGGGACCCTACAATGAGCAGTTCTTC
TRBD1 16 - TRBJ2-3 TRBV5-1 CASSRPGQGAADTQYF TGCGCCAGCAGCAGACCGGGACAGGGGGCCGCAGATACGCAGTATTTT
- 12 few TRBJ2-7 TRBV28 CASRAIPYEQYF TGTGCCAGCAGGGCCATCCCGTACGAGCAGTACTTC
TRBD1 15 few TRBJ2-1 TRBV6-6 CASSYTGGDFNEQFF TGTGCCAGCAGTTATACAGGGGGCGATTTCAATGAGCAGTTCTTC
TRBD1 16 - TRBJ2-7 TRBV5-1 CASSLDYGTGLGEQYF TGCGCCAGCAGCTTGGACTACGGGACAGGGTTAGGCGAGCAGTACTTC
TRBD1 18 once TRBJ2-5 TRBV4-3 CASSQYRTGTLVQETQYF TGCGCCAGCAGCCAATATAGGACAGGGACATTGGTCCAAGAGACCCAGTACTTC
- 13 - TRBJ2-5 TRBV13 CASSLEQQETQYF TGTGCCAGCAGCTTAGAACAACAAGAGACCCAGTACTTC
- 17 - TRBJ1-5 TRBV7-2 CASRLGAAGWGNQPQHF TGTGCCAGCAGGCTAGGGGCCGCAGGGTGGGGTAATCAGCCCCAGCATTTT
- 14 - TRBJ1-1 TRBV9 CASSVDYMNTEAFF TGTGCCAGCAGCGTAGATTACATGAACACTGAAGCTTTCTTT